These 10 T cell receptor beta chains were all obtained from the same sample, sequenced in a study of CD8+ T cells in alopecia areata. Reverse transcribed after extraction, RNA yielded cDNA as the sequencing template. The protocol was immunoSEQ multiplex PCR, while the TCRdb copy is restricted to in-frame clones and leaves out a portion. The sample yields 34,000 or so clones, 45% to 60% seen once. What was sequenced was NKG2D-high CD8+ T cells sorted from blood. These receptors all stem from a human donor with alopecia areata.

The genes are TRBV7-3 and TRBJ1-2; no reliable D call. The V end lost 5 bases, the J end lost 6 bases, and 10 bases lay between the germline ends. CDR1 is SGHTA, CDR2 FQGTGA, per germline. The CDR3 consists of 12 residues. The CDR3 nucleotides are TGTGCCAGCAGCCCCCGGACTGATGGCTACACCTTC. Its translation: CASSPRTDGYTF. Using reference TRBV7-3 and TRBJ1-2 for the parts outside the CDR3, the full variable domain is GAGVSQTPSNKVTEKGKYVELRCDPISGHTALYWYRQSLGQGPEFLIYFQGTGAADDSGLPNDRFFAVRPEGSVSTLKIQRTERGDSAVYLCASSPRTDGYTFGSGTRLTVV.

This chain connects TRBV9 to TRBJ2-1; 10 nucleotides align to TRBD1. Looked up from germline, CDR1 is SGDLS and CDR2 is YYNGEE. CDR3 length: 15 amino acids. V gave up 3 bases and J gave up 6 bases; unmatched junction bases: 6. CDR3 residues: CASSGQGAKGNEQFF. CDR3 in DNA: TGTGCCAGCAGCGGACAGGGGGCTAAGGGCAATGAGCAGTTCTTC.

V is TRBV23-1 and J is TRBJ2-1; the D call may be TRBD1 or TRBD2 (6 bases each). TRBV23-1 is reported as an ORF; its role is uncertain. With 3 bases removed from V and 8 bases from J, the gap between germline ends came to 17 bases. This CDR3 is 15 amino acids long. For the CDR3, the DNA is TGCGCCAGCAGTCAGTCCCGAGGGGGGTGGGATGAGCAGTTCTTC. It translates to CASSQSRGGWDEQFF.

The rearrangement uses TRBV18 and TRBJ2-4; 7 bases line up with TRBD1. Germline CDR1 KGHSH, CDR2 LQKENI. The CDR3 has 15 residues. After removal of 3 bases from V and 6 bases from J, the junction contained 8 bases not matched to a gene. In DNA form, the CDR3 reads TGTGCCAGCTCACCTATTCGACAGGGAAGAAACATTCAGTACTTC. Amino acid sequence: CASSPIRQGRNIQYF.

This clone was counted between two and nine times. The V call is TRBV7-9, the J call TRBJ1-5; D perhaps matches TRBD1 (6 bases). Looked up from germline, CDR1 is SEHNR and CDR2 is FQNEAQ (reference sequence). This CDR3 is 14 amino acids long. V lost 4 bases and J 4 bases, leaving 11 bases between the germline ends. CDR3: CASSYSGANQPQHF. The CDR3 bases are TGTGCCAGCAGCTACTCAGGGGCTAATCAGCCCCAGCATTTT.

The chain recombines TRBV10-3 with TRBJ2-7; D remains unclear. The germline V gene has CDR1 ENHRY and CDR2 SYGVKD. The ends were cut back, 0 bases at V and 4 bases at J, with 22 bases in the middle. The CDR3 totals 18 residues. The CDR3 protein is CAISESRIVPHNLYEQYF. The CDR3 nucleotides read TGTGCCATCAGTGAGTCGAGAATAGTCCCTCACAACTTGTACGAGCAGTACTTC.

The chain joins TRBV29-1 to TRBJ1-2; D is possibly TRBD1 (5 bases). CDR3 size: 12 residues. Germline lookup yields CDR1 SQVTM and CDR2 ANQGSEA. Trimming cost V 1 base and J 5 bases, with 8 bases left between them. Here the CDR3 DNA reads TGCAGCGTTGAAGGGGAGGGGTATGGCTACACCTTC. Protein product: CSVEGEGYGYTF.

The chain carries TRBV4-1 and TRBJ2-1; D is tentatively TRBD1 or TRBD2 (5 bases each). Trimming took 2 bases from V and 7 from J, leaving 15 bases between them. There are 15 residues in the CDR3. Germline assignment: CDR1 MGHRA and CDR2 YSYEKL. CDR3 loop: CASSQWPGRANEQFF. Written as DNA, the CDR3 is TGCGCCAGCAGCCAATGGCCGGGACGGGCAAATGAGCAGTTCTTC.

The DNA for the CDR3 is TGTGCCAGCAGCTCGGGGACAGGTGAAGTCGGGTACGAGCAGTACTTC. It translates to CASSSGTGEVGYEQYF. The chain recombines TRBV7-8 with TRBJ2-7, with 8 bases matching TRBD1. V shed 4 bases, J shed 4 bases, and the junction held 12 bases outside the gene matches. CDR3 length: 16 amino acids. CDR1 and CDR2 (germline): SGHVS, FQNEAQ.

The chain is built from TRBV11-2 and TRBJ2-1; D remains ambiguous. The V and J ends lost 3 bases and 7 bases respectively, with 10 bases between them. The CDR3 has 13 residues. CDR1 is SGHAT, CDR2 FQNNGV, per germline. CDR3 sequence (DNA): TGTGCCAGCAGCTTCGAAAGGTTTAATGAGCAGTTCTTC. This gives the protein CASSFERFNEQFF.